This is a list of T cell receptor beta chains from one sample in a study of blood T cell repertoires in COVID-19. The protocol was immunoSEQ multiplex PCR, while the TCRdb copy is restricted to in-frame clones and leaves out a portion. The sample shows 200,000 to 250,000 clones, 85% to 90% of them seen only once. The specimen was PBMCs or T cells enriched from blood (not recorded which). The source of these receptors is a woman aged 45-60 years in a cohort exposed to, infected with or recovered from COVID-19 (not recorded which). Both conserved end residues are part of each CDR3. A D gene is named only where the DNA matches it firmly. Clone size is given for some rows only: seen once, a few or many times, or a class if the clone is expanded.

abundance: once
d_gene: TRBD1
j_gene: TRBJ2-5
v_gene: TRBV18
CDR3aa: CASSPRQGSSQETQYF
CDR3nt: TGTGCCAGCTCACCGCGACAGGGATCGAGTCAAGAGACCCAGTACTTC

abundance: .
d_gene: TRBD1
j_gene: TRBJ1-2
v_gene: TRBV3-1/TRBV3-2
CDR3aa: CASSPTGAGYTF
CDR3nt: TGTGCCAGCAGCCCGACAGGGGCTGGCTACACCTTC

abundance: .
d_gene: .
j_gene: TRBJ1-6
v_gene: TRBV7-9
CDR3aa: CASSLVQGTDNSPLHF
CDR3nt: TGTGCCAGCAGCTTAGTTCAGGGGACCGATAATTCACCCCTCCACTTT

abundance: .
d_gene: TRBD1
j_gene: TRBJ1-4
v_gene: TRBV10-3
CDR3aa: CAISKTGGENEKLFF
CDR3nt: TGTGCCATCAGTAAGACAGGGGGCGAAAATGAAAAACTGTTTTTT

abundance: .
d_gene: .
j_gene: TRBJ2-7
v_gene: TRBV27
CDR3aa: CASRGRPSYEQYF
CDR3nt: TGTGCCAGCAGGGGGCGACCCTCCTACGAGCAGTACTTC

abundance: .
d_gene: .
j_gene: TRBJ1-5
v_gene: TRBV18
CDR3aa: CASSPLVDQPQHF
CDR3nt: TGTGCCAGCTCACCGTTAGTTGATCAGCCCCAGCATTTT

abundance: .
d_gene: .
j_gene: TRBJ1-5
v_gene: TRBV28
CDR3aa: CASSMGSQPQHF
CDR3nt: TGTGCCAGCAGTATGGGGAGTCAGCCCCAGCATTTT

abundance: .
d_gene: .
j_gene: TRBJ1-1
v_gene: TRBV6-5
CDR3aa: CASNVIRGGTEAFF
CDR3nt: TGTGCCAGCAATGTCATCAGGGGAGGGACTGAAGCTTTCTTT

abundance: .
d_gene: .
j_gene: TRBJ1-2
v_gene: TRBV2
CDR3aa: CASSILARDDGYTF
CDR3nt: TGTGCCAGCAGTATCCTTGCCAGGGATGATGGCTACACCTTC

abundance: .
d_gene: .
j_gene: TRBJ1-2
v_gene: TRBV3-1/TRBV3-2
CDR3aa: CASSPRENYGYTF
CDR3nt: TGTGCCAGCAGCCCGAGGGAAAACTATGGCTACACCTTC

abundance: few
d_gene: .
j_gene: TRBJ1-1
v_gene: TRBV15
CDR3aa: CATSSGRNLVSPEAFF
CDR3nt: TGTGCCACCAGCTCCGGTCGAAACCTGGTTAGTCCTGAAGCTTTCTTT

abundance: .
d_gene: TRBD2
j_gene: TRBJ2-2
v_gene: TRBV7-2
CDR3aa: CASSPAGTSGTGELFF
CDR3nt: TGTGCCAGCAGCCCCGCCGGGACTAGCGGCACCGGGGAGCTGTTTTTT

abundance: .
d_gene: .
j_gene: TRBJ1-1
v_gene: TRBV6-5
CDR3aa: CASSYSSYGRAEAFF
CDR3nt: TGTGCCAGCAGTTACTCGAGTTATGGGAGAGCTGAAGCTTTCTTT

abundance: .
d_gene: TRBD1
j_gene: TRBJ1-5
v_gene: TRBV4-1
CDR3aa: CASSQDRDRNQPQHF
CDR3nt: TGCGCCAGCAGCCAGGACAGGGACCGCAATCAGCCCCAGCATTTT

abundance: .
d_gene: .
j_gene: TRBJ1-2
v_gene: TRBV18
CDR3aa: CASRDILYTF
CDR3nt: TGTGCCAGCCGGGACATCCTCTACACCTTC

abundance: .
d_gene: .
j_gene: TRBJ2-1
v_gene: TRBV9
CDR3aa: CASSLGGGTQGRNEQFF
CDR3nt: TGTGCCAGCAGCCTAGGTGGTGGCACCCAGGGAAGGAATGAGCAGTTCTTC

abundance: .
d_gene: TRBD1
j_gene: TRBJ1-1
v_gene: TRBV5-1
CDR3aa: CASSIGTANTEAFF
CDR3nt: TGCGCCAGCAGCATCGGGACAGCGAACACTGAAGCTTTCTTT

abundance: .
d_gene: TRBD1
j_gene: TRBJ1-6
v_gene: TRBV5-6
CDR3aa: CASSLVGQQTSPLHF
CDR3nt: TGTGCCAGCAGCTTGGTGGGACAGCAAACTTCACCCCTCCACTTT

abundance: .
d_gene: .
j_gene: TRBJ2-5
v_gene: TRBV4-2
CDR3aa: CASSQLRWQGHQETQYF
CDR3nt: TGTGCCAGCAGCCAATTAAGATGGCAGGGTCACCAAGAGACCCAGTACTTC

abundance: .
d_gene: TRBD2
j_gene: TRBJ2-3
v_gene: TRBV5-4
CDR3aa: CASSTARLAPDTQYF
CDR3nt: TGTGCCAGCAGCACCGCGAGACTAGCCCCAGATACGCAGTATTTT

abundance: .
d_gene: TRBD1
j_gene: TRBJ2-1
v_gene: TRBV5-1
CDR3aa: CASSLGTGQGMRYNEQFF
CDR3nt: TGCGCCAGCAGCTTGGGAACGGGACAGGGAATGAGGTACAATGAGCAGTTCTTC

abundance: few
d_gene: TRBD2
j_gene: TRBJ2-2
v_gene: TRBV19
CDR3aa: CASSRGLAGSNTGELFF
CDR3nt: TGTGCCAGTAGTAGGGGACTAGCGGGGTCGAACACCGGGGAGCTGTTTTTT

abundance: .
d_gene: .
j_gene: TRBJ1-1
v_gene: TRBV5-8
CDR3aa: CASSSIGAGRRENTEAFF
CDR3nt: TGTGCCAGCAGCTCGATTGGGGCAGGGCGCCGAGAGAACACTGAAGCTTTCTTT

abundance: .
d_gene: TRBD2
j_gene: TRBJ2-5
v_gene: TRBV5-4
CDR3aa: CASSLANGGARETQYF
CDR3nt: TGTGCCAGCAGCTTGGCCAACGGGGGGGCCCGGGAGACCCAGTACTTC

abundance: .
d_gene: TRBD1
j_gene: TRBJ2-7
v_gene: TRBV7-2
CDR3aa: CASSLTGGEFYEQYF
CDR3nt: TGTGCCAGCAGCTTAACAGGGGGAGAATTCTACGAGCAGTACTTC

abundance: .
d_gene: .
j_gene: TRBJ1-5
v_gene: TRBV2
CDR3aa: CASSEVAENQPQHF
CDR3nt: TGTGCCAGCAGTGAAGTGGCAGAAAATCAGCCCCAGCATTTT

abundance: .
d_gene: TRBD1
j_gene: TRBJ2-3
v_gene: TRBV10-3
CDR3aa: CAISERGRDRGTDTQYF
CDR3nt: TGTGCCATCAGTGAGAGGGGACGGGACAGAGGCACAGATACGCAGTATTTT

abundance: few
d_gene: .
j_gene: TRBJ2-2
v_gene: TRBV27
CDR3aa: CASSPRGGTPNTGELFF
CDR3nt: TGTGCCAGCAGTCCCCGTGGCGGGACGCCGAACACCGGGGAGCTGTTTTTT

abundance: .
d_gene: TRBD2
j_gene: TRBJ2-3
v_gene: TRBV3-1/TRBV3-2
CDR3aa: CASSQVGSGGAGSTDTQYF
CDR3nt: TGTGCCAGCAGCCAAGTAGGTAGCGGGGGGGCGGGCAGCACAGATACGCAGTATTTT

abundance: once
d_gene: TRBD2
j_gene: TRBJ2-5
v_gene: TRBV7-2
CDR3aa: CASSLAEGLVRTQYF
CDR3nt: TGTGCCAGCAGCTTAGCGGAAGGACTAGTTAGGACCCAGTACTTC

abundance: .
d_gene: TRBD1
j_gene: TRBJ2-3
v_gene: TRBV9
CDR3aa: CASSARKTGGPDTQYF
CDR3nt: TGTGCCAGCAGCGCACGAAAGACAGGGGGGCCAGATACGCAGTATTTT

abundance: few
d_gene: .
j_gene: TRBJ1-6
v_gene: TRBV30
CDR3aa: CAWGRVLAYNSPLHF
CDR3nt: TGTGCCTGGGGCAGGGTTCTTGCCTATAATTCACCCCTCCACTTT

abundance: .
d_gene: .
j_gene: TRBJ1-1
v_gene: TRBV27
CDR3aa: CASSLVSGSGTEAFF
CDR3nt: TGTGCCAGCAGTTTAGTTTCCGGGTCCGGAACTGAAGCTTTCTTT

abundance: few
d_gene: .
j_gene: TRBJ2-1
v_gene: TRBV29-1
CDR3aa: CSVRRGSYNEQFF
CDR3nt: TGCAGCGTACGCCGCGGCTCCTACAATGAGCAGTTCTTC

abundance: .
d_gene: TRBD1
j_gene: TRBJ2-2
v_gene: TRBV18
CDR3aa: CASSLRQGENTGELFF
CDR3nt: TGTGCCAGCTCACTAAGACAGGGGGAGAACACCGGGGAGCTGTTTTTT

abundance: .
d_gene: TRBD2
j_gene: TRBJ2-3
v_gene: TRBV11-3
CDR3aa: CASSSWTSGGTNTSTDTQYF
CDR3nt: TGTGCCAGCAGCTCCTGGACTAGCGGGGGGACTAATACTAGCACAGATACGCAGTATTTT

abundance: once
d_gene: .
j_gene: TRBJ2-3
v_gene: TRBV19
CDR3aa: CASAREGGAVDTQYF
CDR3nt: TGTGCCAGTGCGAGGGAAGGGGGGGCCGTCGATACGCAGTATTTT

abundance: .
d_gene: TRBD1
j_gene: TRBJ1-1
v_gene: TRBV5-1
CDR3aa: CASRSGTGPLEAFF
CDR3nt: TGCGCCAGCAGGTCCGGGACAGGTCCTCTGGAAGCTTTCTTT

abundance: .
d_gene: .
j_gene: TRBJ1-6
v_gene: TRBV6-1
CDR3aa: CASSAERFSYNSPLHF
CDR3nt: TGTGCCAGCAGTGCCGAGAGGTTCTCCTATAATTCACCCCTCCACTTT

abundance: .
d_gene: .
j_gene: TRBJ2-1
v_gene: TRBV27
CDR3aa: CASSQNRYSRGNEQFF
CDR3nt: TGTGCCAGCAGCCAGAACCGGTACAGTAGGGGTAATGAGCAGTTCTTC

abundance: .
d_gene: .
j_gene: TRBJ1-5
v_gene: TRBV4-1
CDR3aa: CASSQDYRNSNQPQHF
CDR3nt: TGCGCCAGCAGCCAAGATTACAGGAATAGCAATCAGCCCCAGCATTTT

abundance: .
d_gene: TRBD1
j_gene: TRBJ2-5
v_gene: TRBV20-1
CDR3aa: CSASWDRGQETQYF
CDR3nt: TGCAGTGCTAGTTGGGACAGGGGGCAAGAGACCCAGTACTTC

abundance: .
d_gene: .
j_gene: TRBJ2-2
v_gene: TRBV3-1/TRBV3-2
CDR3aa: CASSYGNTGELFF
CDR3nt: TGTGCCAGCAGCTACGGGAACACCGGGGAGCTGTTTTTT

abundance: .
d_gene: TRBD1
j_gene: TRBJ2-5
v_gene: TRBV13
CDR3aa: CASSSHRGETQYF
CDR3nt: TGTGCCAGCAGCTCTCACAGGGGCGAGACCCAGTACTTC

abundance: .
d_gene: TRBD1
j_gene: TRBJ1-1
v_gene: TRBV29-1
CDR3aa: CSVAPGQTNTEAFF
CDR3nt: TGCAGCGTTGCACCGGGACAGACGAACACTGAAGCTTTCTTT

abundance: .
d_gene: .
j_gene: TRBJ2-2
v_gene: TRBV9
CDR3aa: CASSVGLTSANTGELFF
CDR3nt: TGTGCCAGCAGCGTAGGGTTGACATCCGCGAACACCGGGGAGCTGTTTTTT

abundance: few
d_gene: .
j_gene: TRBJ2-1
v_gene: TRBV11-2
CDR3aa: CASSLVGVSQLTYNEQFF
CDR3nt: TGTGCCAGCAGCTTAGTTGGAGTCAGCCAATTAACCTACAATGAGCAGTTCTTC

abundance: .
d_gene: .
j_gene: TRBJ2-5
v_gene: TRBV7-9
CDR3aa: CAGAAGQETQYF
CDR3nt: TGTGCCGGGGCGGCAGGGCAAGAGACCCAGTACTTC

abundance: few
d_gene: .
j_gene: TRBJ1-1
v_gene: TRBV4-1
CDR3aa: CASSQLVGGLSEAFF
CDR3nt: TGCGCCAGCAGCCAGCTAGTCGGGGGGCTGTCTGAAGCTTTCTTT

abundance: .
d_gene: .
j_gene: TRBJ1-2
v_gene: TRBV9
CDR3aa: CASSALLQVRNNYGYTF
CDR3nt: TGTGCCAGCAGCGCCCTCTTACAGGTTCGGAACAACTATGGCTACACCTTC

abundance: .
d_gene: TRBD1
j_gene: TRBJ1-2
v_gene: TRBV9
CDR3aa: CASSVVIGTGGWHGYTF
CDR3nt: TGTGCCAGCAGCGTAGTTATCGGGACAGGGGGCTGGCATGGCTACACCTTC

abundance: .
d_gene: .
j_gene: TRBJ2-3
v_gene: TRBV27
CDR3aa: CASSLSLTGDTQYF
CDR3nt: TGTGCCAGCAGTTTATCGTTAACGGGAGATACGCAGTATTTT

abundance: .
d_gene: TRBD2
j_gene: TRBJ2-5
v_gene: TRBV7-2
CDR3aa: CASSSPWARGGRGTQYF
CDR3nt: TGTGCCAGCAGCTCCCCCTGGGCGCGGGGGGGGAGGGGGACCCAGTACTTC

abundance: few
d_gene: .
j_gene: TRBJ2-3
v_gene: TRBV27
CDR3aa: CASSLVRGHTDTQYF
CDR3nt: TGTGCCAGCAGTTTAGTGCGGGGGCACACAGATACGCAGTATTTT

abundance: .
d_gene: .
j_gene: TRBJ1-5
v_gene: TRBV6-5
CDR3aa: CASRQSSNQPQHF
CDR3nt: TGTGCCAGCAGACAGTCTAGCAATCAGCCCCAGCATTTT

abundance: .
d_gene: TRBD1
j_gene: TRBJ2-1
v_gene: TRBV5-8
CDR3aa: CASTLGQGTYNEQFF
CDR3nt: TGTGCCAGCACCCTAGGACAGGGAACCTACAATGAGCAGTTCTTC

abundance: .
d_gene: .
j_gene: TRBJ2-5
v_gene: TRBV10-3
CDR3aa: CAISGQEKETQYF
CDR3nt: TGTGCCATCAGTGGACAGGAAAAAGAGACCCAGTACTTC

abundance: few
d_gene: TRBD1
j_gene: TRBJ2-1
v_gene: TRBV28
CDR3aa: CASVGQFYNEQFF
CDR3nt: TGTGCCAGCGTGGGACAGTTCTACAATGAGCAGTTCTTC

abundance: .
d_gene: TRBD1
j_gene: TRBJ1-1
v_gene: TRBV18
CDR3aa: CASSPGTAGLNTEAFF
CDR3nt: TGTGCCAGCTCACCTGGGACAGCCGGATTGAACACTGAAGCTTTCTTT

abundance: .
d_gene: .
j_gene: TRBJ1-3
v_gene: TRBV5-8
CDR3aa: CASTRLGGSGNTIYF
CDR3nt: TGTGCCAGCACTAGGTTAGGGGGATCTGGAAACACCATATATTTT